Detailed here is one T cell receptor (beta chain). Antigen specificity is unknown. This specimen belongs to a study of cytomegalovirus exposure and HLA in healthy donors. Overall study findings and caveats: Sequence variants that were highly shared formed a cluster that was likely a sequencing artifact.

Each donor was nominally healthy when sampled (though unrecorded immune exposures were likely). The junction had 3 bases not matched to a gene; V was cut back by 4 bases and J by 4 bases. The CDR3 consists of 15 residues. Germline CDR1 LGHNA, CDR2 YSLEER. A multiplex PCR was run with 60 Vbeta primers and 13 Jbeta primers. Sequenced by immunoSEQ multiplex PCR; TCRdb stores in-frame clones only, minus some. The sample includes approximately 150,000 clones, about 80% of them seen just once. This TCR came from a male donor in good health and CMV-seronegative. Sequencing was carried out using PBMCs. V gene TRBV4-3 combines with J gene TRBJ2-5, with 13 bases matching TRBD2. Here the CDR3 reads CASSLRTSGGETQYF. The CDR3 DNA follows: TGCGCCAGCAGCCTCCGGACTAGCGGGGGAGAGACCCAGTACTTC.